What follows are 18 T cell receptor beta chains derived from one specimen sequenced in a study of T cell responses to AZD1222 COVID-19 vaccine. Sequencing used immunoSEQ multiplex PCR; TCRdb keeps in-frame clones, though not all of them. This sample has 90,000 to 130,000 clones; approximately 90% occur once, and the top ten carry about 3.3%. Sequencing used peripheral blood, obtained on day 0 of AZD1222 vaccination. The receptors derive from an adult in good health.

This chain uses TRBV6-6 with TRBJ2-7, with a weak D call TRBD1 (6 bases). Germline V CDR1 and CDR2: MNHNY, SVGAGI (reference sequence). V dropped 5 bases and J dropped 7 bases, with 18 bases sitting between them. The CDR3 is 14 residues long. This CDR3 reads CASSRRDTEGEQYF. The CDR3 DNA sequence: TGTGCCAGCAGTCGACGGGACACCGAAGGGGAGCAGTACTTC.

V and J are TRBV5-4 and TRBJ2-1, with 7 positions matching TRBD2. Germline CDR1 and CDR2: SGHNT and YYREEE (reference sequence). This CDR3 region has 13 residues. After removal of 4 bases from V and 10 bases from J, the junction contained 8 bases not matched to a gene. The CDR3 reads CASSPGLVEEQFF. The CDR3 coding sequence is TGTGCCAGCAGCCCAGGACTAGTCGAAGAGCAGTTCTTC.

V gene TRBV28 combines with J gene TRBJ1-4; TRBD1 agrees at 9 bases. Germline V gene lookup returns CDR1 MDHEN and CDR2 SYDVKM. This CDR3 has 15 amino acids. V shed 6 bases, J shed 7 bases, and the junction held 9 bases outside the gene matches. CDR3 DNA sequence: TGTGCCAGCAGCTACCAACAGGGGGCGGGTGAAAAACTGTTTTTT. Protein: CASSYQQGAGEKLFF.

This chain joins TRBV18 and TRBJ2-5; D is undetermined. CDR3 length equals 14 residues. Trimming pared 2 bases from V and 3 bases from J, leaving 10 bases between. Germline V CDR1 and CDR2: KGHSH, LQKENI. The CDR3 region is CASSPIVEEETQYF. The DNA of the CDR3 is TGTGCCAGCTCACCAATTGTCGAGGAAGAGACCCAGTACTTC.

The chain has TRBV15 and TRBJ2-1; maybe TRBD1 (6 bases). This CDR3 spans 14 amino acids. Germline values: CDR1 LNHNV, CDR2 YYDKDF (reference sequence). Between the trimmed V and J ends, which lost 0 bases and 5 bases, there was a span of 8 bases. This CDR3 reads CATSRDRGHNEQFF. CDR3 bases: TGTGCCACCAGCAGAGACAGGGGTCACAATGAGCAGTTCTTC.

The chain links TRBV6-5 to TRBJ2-5, with 10 positions matching TRBD1. The length of the CDR3 is 16 residues. V dropped 4 bases and J dropped 4; count of bases not matched to a gene: 9. Germline CDR1 and CDR2: MNHEY and SVGAGI. Here the CDR3 DNA reads TGTGCCAGCAGTTTCACCGGGACAGGGGCAGCAGAGACCCAGTACTTC. Its protein product is CASSFTGTGAAETQYF.

This rearrangement joins TRBV19 to TRBJ2-7, with 11 bases lining up with TRBD2. Germline values: CDR1 LNHDA, CDR2 SQIVND (reference sequence). The CDR3 runs to 15 residues. The V and J ends lost 3 bases and 2 bases, in that order; junction bases with no gene match: 3. CDR3 DNA: TGTGCCAGTAGTATGGCTAGCGGGGGGCCCTACGAGCAGTACTTC. This codes for CASSMASGGPYEQYF.

This clone has just one count. This chain joins TRBV25-1 and TRBJ1-1, with TRBD1 as a possible D gene (5 bases). V was pared by 6 bases and J by 1 base, with 9 bases between. The CDR3 extends over 13 amino acids. Germline V gene data show CDR1 as MGHDK and CDR2 as SYGVNS. Here the CDR3 reads CASRTRENTEAFF. Written as DNA, the CDR3 is TGTGCCAGCAGAACCAGGGAGAACACTGAAGCTTTCTTT.

V and J are TRBV28 and TRBJ2-3; D remains ambiguous. Germline values: CDR1 MDHEN, CDR2 SYDVKM. Trimming left V 10 bases short and J 2 bases short, with 16 bases between. The CDR3 extends over 14 amino acids. In DNA, the CDR3 is TGTGCCACTCAGCGTCTGCAGTCCACAGATACGCAGTATTTT. It yields the protein CATQRLQSTDTQYF.

The rearrangement links TRBV27 to TRBJ2-5, with 9 bases aligning to TRBD2. The CDR3 contains 15 residues. The germline V gene encodes CDR1 MNHEY and CDR2 SMNVEV (reference sequence). Losses at the gene ends were 3 bases for V and 1 base for J; bases not matched to a gene: 3. DNA for the CDR3: TGTGCCAGCAGTTTCCGCGGGGGGGTCCAAGAGACCCAGTACTTC. Its protein is CASSFRGGVQETQYF.

The chain combines TRBV5-6 with TRBJ2-5; TRBD2 aligns across 9 bases. V was clipped by 2 bases and J by 5 bases; unmatched bases: 4. The CDR3 is 14 residues long. CDR1 is SGHDT and CDR2 is YYEEEE in the germline V gene. The chain's CDR3 is CASSFSSGGETQYF. For the CDR3, the DNA is TGTGCCAGCAGCTTTTCGAGCGGGGGGGAGACCCAGTACTTC.

The chain uses TRBV27 and TRBJ1-5; D unclear. Trimming removed 4 bases from V and 1 base from J, with 8 bases in between. The CDR3 contains 14 residues. Germline V lookup: CDR1 MNHEY, CDR2 SMNVEV (reference sequence). CDR3 sequence: CASSSLGSNQPQHF. The CDR3 coding sequence is TGTGCCAGCAGTTCGTTAGGGAGCAATCAGCCCCAGCATTTT.

J is TRBJ1-3 and V is TRBV28, with TRBD1 matching 10 bases. After removal of 7 bases from V and 4 bases from J, the junction contained 4 bases not matched to a gene. The CDR3 loop spans 14 amino acids. Germline CDR1 and CDR2: MDHEN and SYDVKM. CDR3 in DNA: TGTGCCAGCATCCCGGGACAGGGGGGAAACACCATATATTTT. The encoded protein is CASIPGQGGNTIYF.

The V gene is TRBV2, the J gene TRBJ1-4; no firm D call. Germline CDR1 and CDR2: SNHLY and FYNNEI. The V and J ends lost 8 bases and 5 bases respectively, with 12 bases between them. This CDR3 is 13 amino acids long. CDR3 amino acids: CASSLGRNEKLFF. The CDR3, as DNA: TGTGCCAGCTCCCTTGGTAGGAATGAAAAACTGTTTTTT.

The chain recombines TRBV15 with TRBJ2-3, with a possible D match to TRBD2 (5 bases). Per germline, CDR1 LNHNV and CDR2 YYDKDF (reference sequence). CDR3 length: 16 amino acids. V lost 1 base and J lost 3, with 14 bases in between. The CDR3 bases are TGTGCCACCAGCAGAGCTTCTAGCTCCTCGACAGATACGCAGTATTTT. This gives the protein CATSRASSSSTDTQYF.

This chain links TRBV12-3 or TRBV12-4 with TRBJ1-1, with D maybe TRBD1 (5 bases). CDR3 length: 13 amino acids. The V gene lost 2 bases and the J gene lost 6 bases, with 10 bases spanning the gap. The CDR3 DNA follows: TGTGCCAGCAGTTTACTTGAAGGGGCTGAAGCTTTCTTT. It codes for CASSLLEGAEAFF.

The V gene is TRBV18, the J gene TRBJ2-3; D gene ambiguous. The CDR3 consists of 12 residues. The V gene's germline CDR1 is KGHSH and CDR2 LQKENI. V was cut by 6 bases and J by 6 bases, with 10 bases left in between. Here the CDR3 DNA reads TGTGCCAGCTCTTCCGGATATGATACGCAGTATTTT. Its protein is CASSSGYDTQYF.

This clone was found a few times. This chain joins TRBV6-2 or TRBV6-3 and TRBJ2-2, with D unclear. Germline CDR1 and CDR2: MNHEY and SVGEGT. CDR3 length: 14 residues. The V end was cut by 3 bases, the J end by 6 bases, with 11 bases between. The CDR3 DNA follows: TGTGCCAGCAGTTATAGAAGGGCACCCGGGGAGCTGTTTTTT. Protein product: CASSYRRAPGELFF.